Presented here are 14 T cell receptor beta chains from one specimen sequenced in a study of blood T cell repertoires in COVID-19. The repertoire was sequenced with immunoSEQ multiplex PCR; TCRdb's copy has only in-frame clones and lacks some. Found here are around 220,000 clones, about 90% of them singletons; the top ten hold approximately 2%. The sample consisted of PBMCs or T cells enriched from blood (not recorded which). These receptors all stem from a woman aged 18-29 years who had recovered from COVID-19.

The chain is built from TRBV14 and TRBJ2-5, with TRBD2 identical over 9 bases. CDR1 SGHDN and CDR2 FVKESK come from the germline V gene. CDR3 length equals 15 residues. Germline trimming cut 4 bases from V and 2 bases from J; bases unmatched to any gene: 5. In nucleotides, the CDR3 is TGTGCCAGCAGCCGGCCGAGCGGGGGGCAAGAGACCCAGTACTTC. This encodes CASSRPSGGQETQYF.

The gene calls are TRBV20-1 and TRBJ2-1; TRBD2 is a possible D gene (6 bases). This CDR3 is 15 amino acids long. With 4 bases removed from V and 8 bases from J, the gap between germline ends came to 21 bases. Germline CDR1 reads DFQATT; CDR2 reads SNEGSKA (reference sequence). The CDR3 sequence is CSATDRTYPGDEQFF. The CDR3 nucleotides are TGCAGTGCTACTGATCGGACCTACCCGGGGGATGAGCAGTTCTTC.

This rearrangement joins TRBV5-5 to TRBJ2-6; a possible D gene is TRBD2 (6 bases). Germline V gene lookup returns CDR1 SGHKS and CDR2 YYEKEE (reference sequence). V dropped 2 bases and J dropped 0 bases, with 15 bases sitting between them. This CDR3 contains 18 residues. In DNA form, the CDR3 reads TGTGCCAGCAGCTTAATTGGGAGGACCCACTCTGGGGCCAACGTCCTGACTTTC. Protein product: CASSLIGRTHSGANVLTF.

The rearrangement joins TRBV11-3 to TRBJ2-1; 8 bases align to TRBD1. CDR3 length equals 13 residues. Germline assignment: CDR1 SGHNT and CDR2 YENEEA. Losses at the gene ends were 8 bases for V and 3 bases for J; bases not matched to a gene: 3. Here the CDR3 reads CASRDRFYNEQFF. The CDR3 DNA reads TGTGCCAGCCGGGACAGGTTCTACAATGAGCAGTTCTTC.

This sequence joins TRBV3-1 (or the pseudogene TRBV3-2) and TRBJ1-1; weak D call: TRBD1 (6 bases). The V and J ends lost 1 base and 5 bases respectively, with 8 bases between them. The CDR3 sequence is 13 residues long. The germline CDR1 and CDR2 sequences are LGHDT and YNNKEL (reference sequence). CDR3 residues: CASSQGGRTEAFF. The DNA of the CDR3 is TGTGCCAGCAGCCAAGGGGGGCGAACTGAAGCTTTCTTT.

The gene calls are TRBV5-1 and TRBJ1-1; no clear D. Per the germline V gene, CDR1 is SGHRS and CDR2 is YFSETQ. The CDR3 runs to 13 residues. V was clipped by 0 bases and J by 1 base, with 4 bases between them. CDR3 in DNA: TGCGCCAGCAGCTTGGAGCGGAACACTGAAGCTTTCTTT. Encoded protein: CASSLERNTEAFF. The whole variable domain, remainder taken from reference TRBV5-1 and TRBJ1-1, is KAGVTQTPRYLIKTRGQQVTLSCSPISGHRSVSWYQQTPGQGLQFLFEYFSETQRNKGNFPGRFSGRQFSNSRSEMNVSTLELGDSALYLCASSLERNTEAFFGQGTRLTVV.

Details on this clone: The identical CDR3 is also encoded by other nucleotide sequences in the sample. V gene TRBV11-3 combines with J gene TRBJ2-3; TRBD2 matches at 7 bases. V shed 5 bases, J shed 0 bases, and the junction held 5 bases outside the gene matches. The CDR3 has 15 amino acids. Germline CDR1 reads SGHNT; CDR2 reads YENEEA. Written as DNA, the CDR3 is TGTGCCAGCAGCCCCGGCGGGGGTAGCACAGATACGCAGTATTTT. As protein: CASSPGGGSTDTQYF.

This rearrangement joins TRBV5-4 to TRBJ1-5; D is possibly TRBD1 (6 bases). Deletions cut 3 bases from V and 4 bases from J, with 8 bases between. The CDR3 extends over 13 amino acids. Germline V CDR1 and CDR2: SGHNT, YYREEE (reference sequence). CDR3 sequence (DNA): TGTGCCAGCAGCTGGGACAAGAATCAGCCCCAGCATTTT. It encodes CASSWDKNQPQHF.

The chain combines TRBV5-6 with TRBJ2-3; the D gene is possibly TRBD2 (5 bases). The germline gives CDR1 SGHDT, CDR2 YYEEEE. The CDR3 runs 14 residues. Trimming took 0 bases from V and 6 from J, leaving 11 bases between them. CDR3 residues: CASSLAGPGDTQYF. The DNA of the CDR3 is TGTGCCAGCAGCTTGGCCGGCCCGGGGGATACGCAGTATTTT.

This CDR3 reads CASSQETQGGQPQHF. DNA for the CDR3: TGCGCCAGCAGCCAAGAAACACAGGGTGGACAGCCCCAGCATTTT. The rearrangement joins TRBV4-1 to TRBJ1-5; possibly TRBD1 for D (6 bases). V dropped 0 bases and J dropped 7 bases, with 13 bases sitting between them. This CDR3 contains 15 residues. Germline V gene data show CDR1 as MGHRA and CDR2 as YSYEKL.

The rearrangement joins TRBV4-1 to TRBJ2-7, with a possible D match to TRBD1 (5 bases). V lost 1 base and J lost 7, with 17 bases in between. CDR1 is MGHRA, CDR2 YSYEKL, per germline. The CDR3 is made up of 15 amino acids. This CDR3 reads CASSQGQGRLGEQYF. The CDR3 region has the DNA TGCGCCAGCAGCCAAGGGCAGGGAAGATTGGGTGAGCAGTACTTC.

This clone was seen a handful of times. The chain recombines TRBV7-6 with TRBJ2-3, with a weak D call TRBD2 (7 bases). Germline loops: CDR1 SGHVS, CDR2 FNYEAQ. The V gene lost 1 base and the J gene lost 2 bases, with 10 bases spanning the gap. This CDR3 comprises 15 residues. The DNA for the CDR3 is TGTGCCAGCAGCTTAGGGGGGGGCCACACAGATACGCAGTATTTT. Translated, it gives CASSLGGGHTDTQYF.

This chain links TRBV20-1 with TRBJ1-1, with D hard to call. This CDR3 is built from 13 residues. Trimming cost V 3 bases and J 1 base, with 9 bases left between them. Per the germline V gene, CDR1 is DFQATT and CDR2 is SNEGSKA (reference sequence). The CDR3 loop reads CSASTLGNTEAFF. The DNA for the CDR3 is TGCAGTGCTAGTACCCTCGGGAACACTGAAGCTTTCTTT.

DNA for the CDR3: TGTGCCAGCAGTTACTCGATGGGACAGGGGGCGACGAACTATGGCTACACCTTC. It specifies CASSYSMGQGATNYGYTF. This chain uses TRBV6-2 or TRBV6-3 with TRBJ1-2, with 12 positions matching TRBD1. The CDR3 contains 18 residues. Losses at the gene ends were 0 bases for V and 2 bases for J; bases not matched to a gene: 7. Germline V lookup: CDR1 MNHEY, CDR2 SVGEGT.